One and the same sample provided the 5 T cell receptor beta chains below, sequenced in a study of T-cell reconstitution after alpha-beta-depleted transplantation in children. Preparation of the TCRbeta library was carried out with unique molecular identifiers. From the PCR reads, TCRdb called clonotypes with MiXCR, one entry per CDR3 protein. The data show 750,000 to 950,000 distinct CDR3 sequences, approximately 15% seen once. Sequenced material: PBMCs, mostly from graft donor cells, taken 360 days after TCRalphabeta/CD19-depleted stem cell transplant. These receptors came from a male patient between 10 and 17 years old who had a stem cell transplant for acute lymphoblastic leukemia, so the T cells may come from the graft donor.

The V call is TRBV5-1, the J call TRBJ2-1, with a tentative D call TRBD2 (6 bases). The CDR3 spans 22 residues. The germline V gene encodes CDR1 SGHRS and CDR2 YFSETQ. V was pared by 5 bases and J by 0 bases, with 33 bases between. The CDR3 spells CASSYSTRPGALPSSSYNEQFF. DNA of the CDR3: TGCGCCAGCAGTTATTCAACCCGTCCGGGAGCCTTACCTTCCAGCTCCTACAATGAGCAGTTCTTC.

The chain recombines TRBV5-1 with TRBJ2-3, with TRBD1 matching over 11 bases. J gave up 8 bases and V 4 bases, and 9 bases lay outside the gene matches. Germline CDR1 and CDR2: SGHRS and YFSETQ. This CDR3 comprises 15 residues. The CDR3 DNA follows: TGCGCCAGCAGCCCCTGGGACAGGGGGTCAGGTACGCAGTATTTT. Protein: CASSPWDRGSGTQYF.

The chain recombines TRBV7-3 with TRBJ2-1; tentative D call: TRBD2 (5 bases). V lost 1 base and J lost 12, with 19 bases in between. CDR3 length: 15 amino acids. Germline V gene sequence: CDR1 SGHTA, CDR2 FQGTGA. The CDR3 bases are TGTGCCAGCAGCTTAAAACCGGGATTCCCCGAATCGCAGTTCTTC. Its protein is CASSLKPGFPESQFF.

This clonotype occurred a few times. V and J are TRBV6-2 or TRBV6-3 and TRBJ1-2; possible D gene TRBD1, 6 bases. CDR3 length: 15 residues. From germline, CDR1 is MNHEY and CDR2 SVGEGT. V was shortened by 2 bases and J by 0 bases, with 10 bases between the two germline ends. The CDR3 DNA sequence: TGTGCCAGCAGTTACGACAGGAGAACTAACTATGGCTACACCTTC. Residues: CASSYDRRTNYGYTF.

This clonotype was seen ten or more times. CDR3 in DNA: TGCGCCAGCAGCCCGACTAGCGGGAGGGCCTCCTACGAGCAGTACTTC. Amino acid sequence: CASSPTSGRASYEQYF. The rearrangement uses TRBV4-1 and TRBJ2-7; 14 bases agree with TRBD2. Losses at the gene ends were 4 bases for V and 0 bases for J; bases not matched to a gene: 2. Germline V CDR1 and CDR2: MGHRA, YSYEKL. The CDR3 runs 16 residues.